Below are 3 T cell receptor beta chains sequenced from a single sample in a study of blood T cell repertoires in COVID-19. Assay used: immunoSEQ multiplex PCR; TCRdb lists only in-frame clones, some missing. The data show about 380,000 clones, more than 70% seen once. Material for sequencing was PBMCs or T cells enriched from blood (not recorded which). These receptors were collected from a woman aged 18-29 years who had recovered from COVID-19.

The chain has TRBV4-2 and TRBJ2-7, with TRBD1 matching over 7 bases. In germline, CDR1 is LGHNA, CDR2 YNFKEQ. This CDR3 region has 15 residues. Trimming cost V 4 bases and J 5 bases; bases outside gene matches: 11. The CDR3: CASSPDREIGHEQYF. In DNA form, the CDR3 reads TGTGCCAGCAGCCCCGACAGGGAAATAGGGCACGAGCAGTACTTC.

CDR3 coding DNA: TGTGCCAGCAGTGAGTACAGGGCCTACGAGCAGTACTTC. Protein: CASSEYRAYEQYF. This chain links TRBV2 with TRBJ2-7, with D possibly matching TRBD1 (6 bases). The germline V gene has CDR1 SNHLY and CDR2 FYNNEI. This CDR3 is built from 13 residues. V gave up 3 bases and J gave up 2 bases, with 8 bases separating them.

This sequence joins TRBV6-4 and TRBJ1-1, with TRBD1 as a possible D gene (5 bases). This CDR3 has 15 amino acids. The ends were cut back, 2 bases at V and 1 base at J, with 11 bases in the middle. Germline CDR1 and CDR2: MRHNA and SNTAGT. The CDR3 region is CASSDAAGGNTEAFF. The CDR3 DNA follows: TGTGCCAGCAGTGACGCCGCCGGGGGGAACACTGAAGCTTTCTTT.